This T cell receptor beta chain was obtained from a study of metastatic and nonmetastatic thyroid tumors. For the study at large: Comparative analysis of repertoires was undertaken across blood and tumor or nodule tissue obtained from malignant and benign thyroid patients.

The CDR3 is 16 residues long. J was trimmed by 4 bases and V by 5 bases; bases with no gene match: 8. Germline V gene lookup returns CDR1 MDHEN and CDR2 SYDVKM. Comments on this clone: What it binds is not known.

Patients had received no treatment of any kind before thyroid surgery. TCRdb reanalyzed the PCR reads via MiXCR. The table records over 10,000 clones, 33% of them present only once. Study observations and caveats: As reported, TCR beta diversity in blood and tumor was significantly higher in malignant thyroid tumors than in benign nodules.

Sequences were obtained from tumor tissue. The chain carries TRBV28 and TRBJ2-5; 12 bases are shared with TRBD2. This clonotype was sampled from a male donor with papillary thyroid cancer or a benign thyroid nodule (not recorded which). Some clones in this sample may be carry-over from other donors' samples. The CDR3 region is CASSQLTSGSRETQYF. The CDR3 nucleotides are TGTGCCAGCAGTCAGTTGACTAGCGGGAGTAGAGAGACCCAGTACTTC.